This T cell receptor beta chain is drawn from a study of follicular helper T cells after annual influenza vaccination. The sample's time point: 2015-2016 season, pre-vaccination. This table comes from immunoSEQ multiplex PCR, and its TCRdb copy is limited to in-frame clones, with some not included. The sample lists some 5,900 clones; around four fifths were seen once. This TCR was recovered from an adult who received the influenza vaccine. The material sequenced was CXCR5- memory CD4+ T cells sorted from blood, taken on the day of influenza vaccination.

CDR3 sequence: CASSLARGRVLLNEQFF. CDR3 DNA sequence: TGTGCCAGCAGCTTAGCGCGCGGGAGGGTATTATTGAATGAGCAGTTCTTC. The chain couples TRBV7-9 to TRBJ2-1, with 9 bases that match TRBD2. The ends lost 0 bases at V and 7 bases at J; junction bases unmatched: 10. This CDR3 is 17 amino acids long. Looked up from germline, CDR1 is SEHNR and CDR2 is FQNEAQ (reference sequence).